A single sample gave rise to the 25 T cell receptor beta chains below, sequenced in a study of technical replicates of blood from a few donors (dated by TCRdb to the late 2010s). The library was prepared using the immunoSEQ multiplex PCR assay. The immuneACCESS repertoire file appears here via TCRdb, limited to in-frame rearrangements. These files lack a portion of the clones; in checked studies, under half of the deficit traces to unresolved V genes, and the cause of the others is not known. The sample contains 80,000 to 95,000 clones, around 96% of them found a single time. The ten largest clones represent approximately 0.24% of the sample. Sequenced: T cells isolated from PBMCs. The receptors were gathered from a human donor in good health.

The rearrangement joins TRBV5-1 to TRBJ2-3, with TRBD2 matching over 14 bases. Trimming at V came to 4 bases and at J to 3 bases, leaving 4 bases not matched to a gene. The germline V gene encodes CDR1 SGHRS and CDR2 YFSETQ. The CDR3 loop spans 16 amino acids. Here the CDR3 DNA reads TGCGCCAGCAGCAGGGGACTAGCGGGAGAGACAGATACGCAGTATTTT. This translates into CASSRGLAGETDTQYF.

DNA of the CDR3: TGCGCCAGCAGGCGAACGGTTAACACTGAAGCTTTCTTT. Translated, it gives CASRRTVNTEAFF. J is TRBJ1-1 and V is TRBV10-1; D ambiguous. The CDR3 consists of 13 residues. Trimming removed 6 bases from V and 2 bases from J, with 10 bases in between. Germline CDR1 WNHNN, CDR2 SYGVQD (reference sequence).

The CDR3 loop reads CASSTPGGTQYF. In DNA, the CDR3 is TGTGCCAGCAGCACGCCAGGGGGGACGCAGTATTTT. V gene TRBV11-2 combines with J gene TRBJ2-3; a weak D match, TRBD1 (7 bases). The germline V gene encodes CDR1 SGHAT and CDR2 FQNNGV. This CDR3 spans 12 amino acids. Deletions cut 5 bases from V and 9 bases from J, with 12 bases between.

J is TRBJ2-1 and V is TRBV6-4; D gene unclear. The CDR3 spans 15 residues. The germline V and J ends were trimmed by 4 bases and 1 base, with 11 bases remaining between them. Germline V gives CDR1 MRHNA, CDR2 SNTAGT. This CDR3 is CASSALYGSYNEQFF. DNA for the CDR3: TGTGCCAGCAGTGCCCTATATGGTTCCTACAATGAGCAGTTCTTC.

The rearrangement links TRBV11-2 to TRBJ2-1; 13 bases map to TRBD2. The germline CDR1 and CDR2 sequences are SGHAT and FQNNGV. V trimming: 1 base; J trimming: 14 bases; junction bases outside the gene matches: 8. The CDR3 is made up of 15 amino acids. The DNA for the CDR3 is TGTGCCAGCAGCTTAGTTCGGACTAGCGGGGGACGGGAGTTCTTC. Amino acid sequence: CASSLVRTSGGREFF.

This clone showed up just a few times. The CDR3 coding sequence is TGTGCCAGCAGTTACGGGGACTATCCGTTGAATGAGCAGTTCTTC. Translated, it gives CASSYGDYPLNEQFF. V is TRBV6-5 and J is TRBJ2-1, with TRBD2 matching over 7 bases. With 2 bases clipped from V and 7 bases from J, the junction kept 8 bases outside the gene matches. Germline CDR1 MNHEY, CDR2 SVGAGI. The CDR3 covers 15 residues.

The CDR3 DNA sequence: TGCGCCAGCAGCCAAGAGGAGGCCCCCGTGGACCTCTCCTACGAGCAGTACTTC. Amino acids: CASSQEEAPVDLSYEQYF. The rearrangement uses TRBV4-1 and TRBJ2-7; tentatively, D is TRBD2 (5 bases). Trimming stripped 0 bases from V and 0 bases from J, with 18 bases between. In germline, CDR1 is MGHRA, CDR2 YSYEKL. The CDR3 has 18 residues.

The gene calls are TRBV28 and TRBJ1-5; D may be TRBD1 (6 bases). The V end was cut by 5 bases, the J end by 5 bases, with 16 bases between. Germline assignment: CDR1 MDHEN and CDR2 SYDVKM. This CDR3 comprises 15 residues. This CDR3 reads CASSTPRDTDQPQHF. The CDR3 region has the DNA TGTGCCAGCAGTACCCCCCGGGACACAGATCAGCCCCAGCATTTT.

V usage is TRBV11-2 and J usage is TRBJ1-2; perhaps TRBD1 as D (5 bases). Germline V gene data show CDR1 as SGHAT and CDR2 as FQNNGV. The ends were cut back, 1 base at V and 6 bases at J, with 12 bases in the middle. The CDR3 runs 14 residues. The chain's CDR3 is CASSLVSAGNGYTF. The CDR3 DNA sequence: TGTGCCAGCAGCTTAGTGTCCGCAGGGAATGGCTACACCTTC.

The chain joins TRBV28 to TRBJ2-7; D not resolved. Between the trimmed V and J ends, which lost 6 bases and 5 bases, there was a span of 8 bases. CDR1 is MDHEN and CDR2 is SYDVKM in the germline V gene. The CDR3 runs 11 residues. CDR3 protein: CASSLMHEQYF. CDR3 bases: TGTGCCAGCAGCCTAATGCACGAGCAGTACTTC.

This chain links TRBV19 with TRBJ1-2, with D unresolved. Germline assignment: CDR1 LNHDA and CDR2 SQIVND (reference sequence). The CDR3 runs 13 residues. V was pared by 3 bases and J by 4 bases, with 9 bases between. CDR3 amino acids: CASSISSRYGYTF. The CDR3 region has the DNA TGTGCCAGTAGTATTAGTTCCCGCTATGGCTACACCTTC.

This chain joins TRBV2 and TRBJ1-4; 10 bases map to TRBD1. Germline values: CDR1 SNHLY, CDR2 FYNNEI. CDR3 length: 14 residues. V lost 8 bases, J lost 10 bases, and 10 bases stayed unmatched. CDR3 sequence: CASLRGTGEGKLFF. DNA for the CDR3: TGTGCCAGCTTACGCGGGACAGGGGAAGGAAAACTGTTTTTT.

The chain uses TRBV9 and TRBJ2-3; 7 bases match TRBD2. V shed 1 base and J 0 bases; nucleotides not matched to a gene: 2. The CDR3 covers 15 residues. Germline V CDR1 and CDR2: SGDLS, YYNGEE. This CDR3 reads CASSVQRDSTDTQYF. The DNA for the CDR3 is TGTGCCAGCAGCGTACAGCGGGATAGCACAGATACGCAGTATTTT.

The rearrangement joins TRBV6-1 to TRBJ2-2, with 11 positions matching TRBD2. This CDR3 is 17 amino acids long. V dropped 3 bases and J dropped 13; count of bases not matched to a gene: 16. Germline CDR1 and CDR2: MNHNS and SASEGT. The CDR3 loop is CASSDWGLRTSGLRLFF. In DNA, the CDR3 is TGTGCCAGCAGTGATTGGGGCTTAAGGACTAGCGGGTTGCGGCTGTTTTTT.

CDR3 protein: CASSLAMTSDNEQFF. CDR3 DNA sequence: TGTGCCAGCAGCTTAGCGATGACTAGCGACAATGAGCAGTTCTTC. The rearrangement joins TRBV7-6 to TRBJ2-1; TRBD2 matches at 8 bases. This CDR3 has 15 amino acids. J was trimmed by 5 bases and V by 0 bases; bases with no gene match: 3. The germline V gene encodes CDR1 SGHVS and CDR2 FNYEAQ.

The chain is built from TRBV14 and TRBJ2-7; D is possibly TRBD2 (5 bases). This CDR3 has 11 amino acids. CDR1 is SGHDN and CDR2 is FVKESK in the germline V gene. V gave up 3 bases and J gave up 5 bases, with 5 bases separating them. The CDR3 DNA reads TGTGCCAGCAGCCACGGGGACGAGCAGTACTTC. The encoded protein is CASSHGDEQYF.

V usage is TRBV5-1 and J usage is TRBJ2-5; 10 positions agree with TRBD1. V lost 4 bases to trimming and J lost 4 bases; unmatched junction nucleotides: 7. Germline loops: CDR1 SGHRS, CDR2 YFSETQ. This CDR3 has 15 amino acids. The CDR3 is CASSTQTGGLETQYF. CDR3 DNA: TGCGCCAGCAGCACCCAGACAGGGGGCTTAGAGACCCAGTACTTC.

The chain recombines TRBV7-6 with TRBJ2-1; 11 bases agree with TRBD2. Germline assignment: CDR1 SGHVS and CDR2 FNYEAQ. With V trimmed by 6 bases and J by 2 bases, 6 bases remained unmatched. This CDR3 is built from 16 residues. In nucleotides, the CDR3 is TGTGCCAGCAGTCCATCACTAGCGGGAGCCTACAATGAGCAGTTCTTC. It specifies CASSPSLAGAYNEQFF.

This rearrangement joins TRBV11-1 to TRBJ1-4; D might be TRBD1 (6 bases). The length of the CDR3 is 15 residues. The germline V gene has CDR1 SGHAT and CDR2 FQDESV (reference sequence). Trimming took 4 bases from V and 4 from J, leaving 13 bases between them. The CDR3 DNA reads as TGTGCCAGCAGCTCCTCAGGGGAGTTTAATGAAAAACTGTTTTTT. Translated, it gives CASSSSGEFNEKLFF.

This chain connects TRBV27 to TRBJ2-2, with 11 bases lining up with TRBD1. The CDR3 loop spans 16 amino acids. V gave up 3 bases and J gave up 5 bases; unmatched junction bases: 5. Per germline, CDR1 MNHEY and CDR2 SMNVEV (reference sequence). The DNA of the CDR3 is TGTGCCAGCAGTTTTATAGGACAGGGGGCAACCGGGGAGCTGTTTTTT. It specifies CASSFIGQGATGELFF.

The chain combines TRBV28 with TRBJ2-7; the D gene is possibly TRBD2 (5 bases). Trimming left V 10 bases short and J 4 bases short, with 14 bases between. CDR3 length: 12 amino acids. Germline assignment: CDR1 MDHEN and CDR2 SYDVKM. CDR3 DNA sequence: TGTGCCATATCCCGGGATATTTACGAGCAGTACTTC. Amino acid sequence: CAISRDIYEQYF. The full variable domain, completed using reference TRBV28 and TRBJ2-7, is DVKVTQSSRYLVKRTGEKVFLECVQDMDHENMFWYRQDPGLGLRLIYFSYDVKMKEKGDIPEGYSVSREKKERFSLILESASTNQTSMYLCAISRDIYEQYFGPGTRLTVT.

This chain connects TRBV28 to TRBJ1-2; tentative D call: TRBD1 (5 bases). The germline V gene encodes CDR1 MDHEN and CDR2 SYDVKM. CDR3 length: 15 amino acids. V gave up 7 bases and J gave up 6 bases, with 21 bases separating them. In DNA form, the CDR3 reads TGTGCCAGCACCTCTTGGGGCACGGGAGGGGATGGCTACACCTTC. It yields the protein CASTSWGTGGDGYTF.

V and J are TRBV15 and TRBJ2-1; tentative D call: TRBD2 (6 bases). Per germline, CDR1 LNHNV and CDR2 YYDKDF (reference sequence). The CDR3 runs to 16 residues. V lost 0 bases to trimming and J lost 6 bases, with 15 bases between them. In DNA, the CDR3 is TGTGCCACCAGCAGAGAAGTCCGGGACTCAGGCAATGAGCAGTTCTTC. This gives the protein CATSREVRDSGNEQFF. Together with reference TRBV15 and TRBJ2-1, the CDR3 gives the full variable domain: DAMVIQNPRYQVTQFGKPVTLSCSQTLNHNVMYWYQQKSSQAPKLLFHYYDKDFNNEADTPDNFQSRRPNTSFCFLDIRSPGLGDTAMYLCATSREVRDSGNEQFFGPGTRLTVL.

This clone was seen more than once but under ten times. This CDR3 is CASSERGYYGYTF. As DNA, the CDR3 is TGTGCCAGCAGTGAGCGGGGGTACTATGGCTACACCTTC. The rearrangement joins TRBV6-1 to TRBJ1-2, with D possibly TRBD1 on 5 matching bases. CDR1 is MNHNS and CDR2 is SASEGT in the germline V gene. The CDR3 runs 13 residues. The V end was cut by 3 bases, the J end by 3 bases, with 8 bases between.

J is TRBJ2-3 and V is TRBV28; D remains ambiguous. Per the germline V gene, CDR1 is MDHEN and CDR2 is SYDVKM. This CDR3 spans 12 amino acids. Trimming cost V 6 bases and J 3 bases, with 7 bases left between them. CDR3 nucleotides: TGTGCCAGCAGCTGGAGTACAGATACGCAGTATTTT. Protein sequence: CASSWSTDTQYF.